One and the same sample provided the 20 T cell receptor beta chains below, sequenced in a study of T cells in Graves' hyperthyroidism and ophthalmopathy. The source material, RNA transcripts, was used to amplify TCR beta CDR3 regions. The TCR CDR3 was amplified in a first-round RT-PCR using the HTBI primer set. TCRdb processed the multiplex PCR reads anew with MiXCR; each CDR3 protein has one entry. The sample has approximately 400,000 distinct CDR3 sequences; about 15% are singletons. The sequenced material came from blood. These receptors were collected from a woman in her twenties or thirties with Graves' hyperthyroidism.

This rearrangement joins TRBV20-1 to TRBJ2-5; 7 positions agree with TRBD1. From germline, CDR1 is DFQATT and CDR2 SNEGSKA (reference sequence). Germline trimming cut 3 bases from V and 7 bases from J; bases unmatched to any gene: 14. CDR3 length: 15 amino acids. The CDR3 region has the DNA TGCAGTGCTAGGGCATGGTCCGGGACAGCCATGACCCAGTACTTC. Amino acids: CSARAWSGTAMTQYF.

This clonotype showed up many times. This chain links TRBV7-8 with TRBJ2-7; D tentatively reads TRBD1 or TRBD2 (6 bases each). The CDR3 is 17 residues long. The germline CDR1 and CDR2 sequences are SGHVS and FQNEAQ. Deletions cut 0 bases from V and 4 bases from J, with 19 bases between. The CDR3, as DNA: TGTGCCAGCAGCTTAGCCATTACGGGGGCGGCTCCGTACGAGCAGTACTTC. The encoded protein is CASSLAITGAAPYEQYF.

This clonotype has a handful of counts. The V and J genes are TRBV7-9 and TRBJ1-6; D call uncertain. The germline gives CDR1 SEHNR, CDR2 FQNEAQ (reference sequence). There are 13 residues in the CDR3. Trimming cost V 9 bases and J 10 bases, with 16 bases left between them. The CDR3 sequence is CARVGFERSPLHF. Here the CDR3 DNA reads TGTGCCAGGGTAGGCTTTGAGAGGTCACCCCTCCACTTT.

The V and J genes are TRBV4-1 and TRBJ2-7, with 12 nucleotides matching TRBD2. This CDR3 is 16 amino acids long. After removal of 1 base from V and 3 bases from J, the junction contained 4 bases not matched to a gene. From germline, CDR1 is MGHRA and CDR2 YSYEKL. CDR3 sequence (DNA): TGCGCCAGCAGCCAAGCCCCGACTAGCGGGAGCTACGAGCAGTACTTC. Translation: CASSQAPTSGSYEQYF.

This clonotype showed up just a few times. The V and J genes are TRBV9 and TRBJ1-2; 7 bases match TRBD1. CDR1 is SGDLS and CDR2 is YYNGEE in the germline V gene. This CDR3 is 15 amino acids long. The V and J ends lost 0 bases and 4 bases, in that order; junction bases with no gene match: 6. The CDR3 loop reads CASSVAGTELYGYTF. As DNA, the CDR3 is TGTGCCAGCAGCGTAGCCGGGACAGAGCTCTATGGCTACACCTTC.

This clonotype was recorded a few times. The rearrangement uses TRBV4-1 and TRBJ2-1; a weak D match, TRBD2 (5 bases). The CDR3 is 19 amino acids. V was cut by 1 base and J by 1 base, with 20 bases left in between. CDR1 and CDR2 from the germline V gene are MGHRA and YSYEKL. CDR3 bases: TGCGCCAGCAGCCAAGCGCTAGCCCTGAGGACCTCATCCTACAATGAGCAGTTCTTC. Amino acids: CASSQALALRTSSYNEQFF.

The chain employs TRBV28 and TRBJ2-7, with D uncertain. V lost 6 bases to trimming and J lost 4 bases, with 13 bases between them. The CDR3 has 13 amino acids. The germline gives CDR1 MDHEN, CDR2 SYDVKM. This CDR3 is CASSLQRIYEQYF. In nucleotides, the CDR3 is TGTGCCAGCAGCTTACAGAGAATTTACGAGCAGTACTTC. The full variable domain, in which reference TRBV28 and TRBJ2-7 provide the parts outside the CDR3, is DVKVTQSSRYLVKRTGEKVFLECVQDMDHENMFWYRQDPGLGLRLIYFSYDVKMKEKGDIPEGYSVSREKKERFSLILESASTNQTSMYLCASSLQRIYEQYFGPGTRLTVT.

This clonotype was detected only a few times. The chain combines TRBV6-1 with TRBJ2-7; D is undetermined. This CDR3 region has 13 residues. Trimming shortened V by 6 bases and J by 3 bases, and 12 bases separated the two germline ends. Looked up from germline, CDR1 is MNHNS and CDR2 is SASEGT. The CDR3 is CASSRTANYEQYF. The CDR3 nucleotides read TGTGCCAGCAGCCGCACAGCGAACTACGAGCAGTACTTC.

This clonotype occurred many times. The chain combines TRBV18 with TRBJ2-1, with D uncertain. CDR1 and CDR2 (germline): KGHSH, LQKENI. The ends were cut back, 3 bases at V and 5 bases at J, with 8 bases in the middle. This CDR3 is 13 amino acids long. CDR3 protein: CASSPGTDNEQFF. The CDR3 DNA reads TGTGCCAGCTCACCCGGTACAGACAATGAGCAGTTCTTC.

This chain connects TRBV20-1 to TRBJ2-7; D not certain. Trimming shortened V by 5 bases and J by 2 bases, and 13 bases separated the two germline ends. Germline V gene lookup returns CDR1 DFQATT and CDR2 SNEGSKA (reference sequence). The CDR3 length is 13 residues. The CDR3 here is CSALRPITYEQYF. The CDR3 region has the DNA TGCAGTGCTCTACGCCCTATCACCTACGAGCAGTACTTC.

This clonotype was picked up many times. CDR3 sequence reads: CASRPQGQGDYGYTF. The CDR3 DNA is TGTGCCAGCAGACCACAAGGACAGGGGGACTATGGCTACACCTTC. The genes are TRBV2 and TRBJ1-2; 10 positions match TRBD1. The CDR3 totals 15 residues. Unmatched junction bases numbered 7, after V lost 6 bases and J lost 3 bases. From germline, CDR1 is SNHLY and CDR2 FYNNEI.

At least ten counts were recorded for this clonotype. The rearrangement joins TRBV28 to TRBJ2-5; 8 positions agree with TRBD1. Germline V gene lookup returns CDR1 MDHEN and CDR2 SYDVKM. Trimming at V came to 8 bases and at J to 7 bases, leaving 9 bases not matched to a gene. The length of the CDR3 is 13 residues. The chain's CDR3 is CASETGQGGTQYF. In nucleotides, the CDR3 is TGTGCCAGCGAAACAGGACAGGGCGGGACCCAGTACTTC. The full variable domain, completed using reference TRBV28 and TRBJ2-5, is DVKVTQSSRYLVKRTGEKVFLECVQDMDHENMFWYRQDPGLGLRLIYFSYDVKMKEKGDIPEGYSVSREKKERFSLILESASTNQTSMYLCASETGQGGTQYFGPGTRLLVL.

This clonotype was seen many times. This chain connects TRBV28 to TRBJ2-7; TRBD2 might be the D (6 bases). The CDR3 spans 14 residues. Trimming took 5 bases from V and 0 from J, leaving 11 bases between them. The V gene's germline CDR1 is MDHEN and CDR2 SYDVKM. The DNA for the CDR3 is TGTGCCAGCAGTCCCGCGGGATCCTCCTACGAGCAGTACTTC. Protein sequence: CASSPAGSSYEQYF.

The gene calls are TRBV29-1 and TRBJ2-5; TRBD1 matches 7 bases. The CDR3 length is 14 residues. Germline assignment: CDR1 SQVTM and CDR2 ANQGSEA. V lost 3 bases, J lost 3 bases, and 7 bases stayed unmatched. The CDR3 reads CSVDGTEGKETQYF. In nucleotides, the CDR3 is TGCAGCGTTGACGGGACAGAAGGCAAAGAGACCCAGTACTTC.

At least ten counts were recorded for this clonotype. The rearrangement uses TRBV2 and TRBJ1-1, with D possibly matching TRBD1 (5 bases). Germline CDR1 is SNHLY and CDR2 is FYNNEI. The CDR3 totals 14 residues. Trimming shortened V by 4 bases and J by 0 bases, and 9 bases separated the two germline ends. In nucleotides, the CDR3 is TGTGCCAGCAGTGGGGGGACGCTGAACACTGAAGCTTTCTTT. It is translated as CASSGGTLNTEAFF.

The chain joins TRBV7-8 to TRBJ2-7, with D unclear. The CDR3 extends over 15 amino acids. Germline assignment: CDR1 SGHVS and CDR2 FQNEAQ. V was trimmed by 2 bases and J by 3 bases, leaving 14 bases between them. This chain's CDR3 is CASSLSAGTDYEQYF. The CDR3 DNA reads as TGTGCCAGCAGCTTAAGCGCCGGTACTGACTACGAGCAGTACTTC. The variable domain in full, with the rest retrieved from reference TRBV7-8 and TRBJ2-7, is GAGVSQSPRYKVAKRGQDVALRCDPISGHVSLFWYQQALGQGPEFLTYFQNEAQLDKSGLPSDRFFAERPEGSVSTLKIQRTQQEDSAVYLCASSLSAGTDYEQYFGPGTRLTVT.

This clonotype was seen many times. The V and J genes are TRBV2 and TRBJ2-7, with a tentative D call TRBD1 (5 bases). Germline CDR1 is SNHLY and CDR2 is FYNNEI. Trimming removed 1 base from V and 3 bases from J, with 10 bases in between. The CDR3 runs to 14 residues. The CDR3 nucleotides read TGTGCCAGCAGTGAAGTCAGGGTACGCTACGAGCAGTACTTC. It is translated as CASSEVRVRYEQYF.

V and J are TRBV7-2 and TRBJ2-7; D is possibly TRBD1 (6 bases). Trimming removed 5 bases at V and 3 bases at J, with 11 bases between. This CDR3 has 13 residues. Germline CDR1 SGHTA, CDR2 FQGNSA. CDR3 sequence (DNA): TGTGCCAGCAGCCTCCGGGACAACTACGAGCAGTACTTC. Protein sequence: CASSLRDNYEQYF.

The chain has TRBV5-6 and TRBJ1-1; D not certain. Trimming shortened V by 0 bases and J by 4 bases, and 28 bases separated the two germline ends. This CDR3 is 20 amino acids long. CDR1 is SGHDT, CDR2 YYEEEE, per germline. The CDR3 bases are TGTGCCAGCAGCTTGGCCGGGAGTAGTATCAGGACCCGCAGGAGCACTGAAGCTTTCTTT. It translates to CASSLAGSSIRTRRSTEAFF.

Details on this clonotype: A read error is possible here, since a much larger clone lies one base away. The V gene is TRBV6-2 or TRBV6-3, the J gene TRBJ2-3; D is unresolved. The CDR3 is 13 amino acids. Between the trimmed V and J ends, which lost 5 bases and 10 bases, there was a span of 16 bases. Germline V gene data show CDR1 as MNHEY and CDR2 as SVGEGT. The CDR3 here is CASSGVRPGPQYF. DNA of the CDR3: TGTGCCAGCAGTGGAGTTCGACCAGGACCGCAGTATTTT.